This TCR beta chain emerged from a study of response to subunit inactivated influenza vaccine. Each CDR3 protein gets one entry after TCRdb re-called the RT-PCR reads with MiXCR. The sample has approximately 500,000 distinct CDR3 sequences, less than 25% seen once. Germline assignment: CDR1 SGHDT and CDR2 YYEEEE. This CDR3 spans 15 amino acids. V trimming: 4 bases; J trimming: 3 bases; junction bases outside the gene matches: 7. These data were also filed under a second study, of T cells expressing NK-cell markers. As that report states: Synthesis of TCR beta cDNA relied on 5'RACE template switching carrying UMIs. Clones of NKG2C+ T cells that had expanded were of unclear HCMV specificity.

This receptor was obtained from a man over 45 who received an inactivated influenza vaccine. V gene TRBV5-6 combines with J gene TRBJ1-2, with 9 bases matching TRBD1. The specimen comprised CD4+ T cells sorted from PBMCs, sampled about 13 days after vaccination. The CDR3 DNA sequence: TGTGCCAGCAGCACACTCACAGGGGGCGACTATGGCTACACCTTC. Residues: CASSTLTGGDYGYTF. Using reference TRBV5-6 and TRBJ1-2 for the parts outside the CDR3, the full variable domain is DAGVTQSPTHLIKTRGQQVTLRCSPKSGHDTVSWYQQALGQGPQFIFQYYEEEERQRGNFPDRFSGHQFPNYSSELNVNALLLGDSALYLCASSTLTGGDYGYTFGSGTRLTVV.